The 10 T cell receptor beta chains listed next were all sequenced from one sample in a study of tumor-infiltrating lymphocytes in primary liver carcinoma. TCR beta cDNA came from about 0.55 ug total RNA, primed with a constant-region primer. Three-round nested multiplex PCR performed with slightly modified ARM-PCR produced the TCR beta libraries. In the first two PCR rounds, TRBV1-TRBV30 forward primers were paired with a C-beta reverse primer, and each round lasted roughly 10 cycles. TCRdb processed the multiplex PCR reads anew with MiXCR; each CDR3 protein has one entry. In the table there are some 110,000 distinct CDR3 sequences, 64% of which are singletons. Unsorted bulk tissue of about 20-30 mg yielded co-extracted RNA and DNA. The sequenced sample was liver tumor tissue from sampling region 3. The sample's subset: tumor region T3, left-lateral pole. These receptors were collected from a woman in her fifties or sixties with primary liver carcinoma and hepatitis B virus infection.

The chain is built from TRBV28 and TRBJ1-5; D is undetermined. CDR3 length: 15 amino acids. The germline gives CDR1 MDHEN, CDR2 SYDVKM. The V end lost 0 bases, the J end lost 0 bases, and 6 bases lay between the germline ends. In DNA, the CDR3 is TGTGCCAGCAGTTTATGGCAGAATAGCAATCAGCCCCAGCATTTT. It translates to CASSLWQNSNQPQHF.

This clonotype has more than one count but fewer than ten. A much larger clone is a single base away; this may be a read error. The rearrangement uses TRBV6-1 and TRBJ2-7; possibly TRBD1 or TRBD2 for D (6 bases each). Per the germline V gene, CDR1 is MNHNS and CDR2 is SASEGT. V was shortened by 7 bases and J by 8 bases, with 15 bases between the two germline ends. This CDR3 spans 12 amino acids. The CDR3 spells CASIRGGLKQYF. The CDR3 nucleotides read TGTGCCAGCATCCGAGGGGGGTTGAAGCAGTACTTC.

A remark on this clonotype: Compared with germline, one end of the junction differs, possibly owing to a read error. The genes are TRBV6-2 or TRBV6-3 and TRBJ2-7; D is unclear. The CDR3 loop spans 11 amino acids. The germline CDR1 and CDR2 sequences are MNHEY and SVGEGT. The CDR3 sequence: CASSRGVEQYF. DNA for the CDR3: TGTGCCAGCAGCAGAGGAGTCGAGCAGTACTTT.

Points on this clonotype: At one of its ends the junction is not consistent with the germline gene, which may arise from a read error. This sequence joins TRBV7-9 and TRBJ2-3, with TRBD2 matching over 8 bases. CDR1 is SEHNR and CDR2 is FQNEAQ in the germline V gene (reference sequence). This CDR3 spans 16 amino acids. The CDR3 loop is CANSLYGRANADTQYF. The DNA of the CDR3 is TGTGCCAACAGCTTATACGGGAGGGCCAACGCAGATACGCAGTATTTT.

This clonotype was recorded at least ten times. The chain carries TRBV5-4 and TRBJ2-1, with a tentative D call TRBD2 (5 bases). The V gene lost 4 bases and the J gene lost 0 bases, with 8 bases spanning the gap. This CDR3 spans 14 amino acids. Germline loops: CDR1 SGHNT, CDR2 YYREEE (reference sequence). The CDR3 loop is CASSGSSSYNEQFF. The CDR3 DNA reads as TGTGCCAGCAGCGGGAGTAGCTCCTACAATGAGCAGTTCTTC.

This clonotype was seen a handful of times. The J gene is TRBJ1-4, the V gene TRBV28; D is unresolved. Germline V CDR1 and CDR2: MDHEN, SYDVKM. V was cut by 4 bases and J by 7 bases, with 13 bases left in between. The CDR3 contains 14 residues. CDR3 amino acids: CASSSDIEGEKLFF. The DNA for the CDR3 is TGTGCCAGCAGTTCCGACATCGAAGGTGAAAAACTGTTTTTT.

This rearrangement joins TRBV20-1 to TRBJ2-1, with D possibly being TRBD1 (7 bases). The CDR3 has 15 residues. From germline, CDR1 is DFQATT and CDR2 SNEGSKA (reference sequence). Between the trimmed V and J ends, which lost 1 base and 5 bases, there was a span of 15 bases. The CDR3 here is CSARGIQGGDNEQFF. CDR3 sequence (DNA): TGCAGTGCTAGAGGTATCCAGGGGGGTGACAATGAGCAGTTCTTC.

Comment on this clonotype: The missing conserved phenylalanine or tryptophan at the end of this CDR3 makes a read error likely. The DNA is left out, because the CDR3 cannot be placed on it with certainty; the CDR3 is given as TCRdb lists it. The CDR3 reads CTSSEPSRGLYEQNL. The chain couples TRBV11-3 to TRBJ2-7; TRBD1, the table's D call, lacks a check against the DNA. Germline values: CDR1 SGHNT, CDR2 YENEEA. The CDR3 spans 15 amino acids, including both terminal residues.

In its sample, this clonotype was seen many times. The V call is TRBV29-1, the J call TRBJ2-1, with 10 bases matching TRBD2. Per the germline V gene, CDR1 is SQVTM and CDR2 is ANQGSEA. V dropped 6 bases and J dropped 3; count of bases not matched to a gene: 5. The CDR3 consists of 14 residues. The CDR3 sequence is CSVNPSGGYNEQFF. In DNA, the CDR3 is TGCAGCGTCAACCCTAGCGGGGGCTACAATGAGCAGTTCTTC.

This clonotype was observed many times. V is TRBV12-3 or TRBV12-4 and J is TRBJ1-4, with D hard to call. The V and J ends lost 7 bases and 7 bases respectively, with 7 bases between them. The CDR3 is made up of 11 amino acids. In DNA form, the CDR3 reads TGTGCCAGCATGGGTTTTGAAAAACTGTTTTTT. Amino acids: CASMGFEKLFF.